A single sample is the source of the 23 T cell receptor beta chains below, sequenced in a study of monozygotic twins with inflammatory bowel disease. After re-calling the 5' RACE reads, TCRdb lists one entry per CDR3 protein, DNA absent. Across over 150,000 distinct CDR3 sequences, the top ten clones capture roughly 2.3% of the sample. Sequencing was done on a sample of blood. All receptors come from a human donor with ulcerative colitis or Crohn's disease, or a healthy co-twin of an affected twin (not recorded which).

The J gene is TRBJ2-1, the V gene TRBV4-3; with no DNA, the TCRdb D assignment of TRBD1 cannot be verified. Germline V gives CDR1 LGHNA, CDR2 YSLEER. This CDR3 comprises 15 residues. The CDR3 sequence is CASSHLWGGGNEQFF.

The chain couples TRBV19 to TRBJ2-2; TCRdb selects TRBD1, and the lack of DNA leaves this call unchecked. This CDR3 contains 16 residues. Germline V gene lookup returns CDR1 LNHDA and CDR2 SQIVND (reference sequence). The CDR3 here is CASSILWGARTGELFF.

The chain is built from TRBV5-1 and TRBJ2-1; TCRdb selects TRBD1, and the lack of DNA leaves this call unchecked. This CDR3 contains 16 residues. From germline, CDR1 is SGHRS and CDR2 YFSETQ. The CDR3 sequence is CASSLTGTTTYNEQFF.

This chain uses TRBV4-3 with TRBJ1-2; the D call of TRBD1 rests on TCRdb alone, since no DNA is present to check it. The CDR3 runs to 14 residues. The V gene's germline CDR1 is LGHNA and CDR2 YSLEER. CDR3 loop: CASSKHRAEDGYTF.

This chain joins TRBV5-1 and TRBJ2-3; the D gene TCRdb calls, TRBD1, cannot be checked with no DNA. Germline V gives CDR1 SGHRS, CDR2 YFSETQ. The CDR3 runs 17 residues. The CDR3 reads CASSLVTGGPSTDTQYF.

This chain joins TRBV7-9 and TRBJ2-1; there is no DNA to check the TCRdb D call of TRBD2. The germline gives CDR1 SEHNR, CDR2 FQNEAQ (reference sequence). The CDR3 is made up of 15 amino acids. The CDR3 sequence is CASSPLSGSSNEQFF. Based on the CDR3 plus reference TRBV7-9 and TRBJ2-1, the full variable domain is DTGVSQNPRHKITKRGQNVTFRCDPISEHNRLYWYRQTLGQGPEFLTYFQNEAQLEKSRLLSDRFSAERPKGSFSTLEIQRTEQGDSAMYLCASSPLSGSSNEQFFGPGTRLTVL.

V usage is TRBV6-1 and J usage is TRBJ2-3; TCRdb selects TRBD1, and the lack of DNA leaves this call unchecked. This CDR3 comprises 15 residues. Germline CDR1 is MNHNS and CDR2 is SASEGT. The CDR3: CASSSGGFLASTQYF.

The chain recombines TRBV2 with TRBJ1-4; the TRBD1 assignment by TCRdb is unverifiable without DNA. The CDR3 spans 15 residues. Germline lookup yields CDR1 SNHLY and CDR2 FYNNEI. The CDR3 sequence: CASSEAQGRNEKLFF.

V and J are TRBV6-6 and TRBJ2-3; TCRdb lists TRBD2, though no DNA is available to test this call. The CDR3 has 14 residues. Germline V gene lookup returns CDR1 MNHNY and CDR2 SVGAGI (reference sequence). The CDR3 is CAAKRTRSTDTQYF.

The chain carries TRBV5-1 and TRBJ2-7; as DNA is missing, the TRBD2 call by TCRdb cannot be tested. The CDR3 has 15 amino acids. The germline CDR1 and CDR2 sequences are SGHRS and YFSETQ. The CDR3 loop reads CASASLAGDSYEQYF.

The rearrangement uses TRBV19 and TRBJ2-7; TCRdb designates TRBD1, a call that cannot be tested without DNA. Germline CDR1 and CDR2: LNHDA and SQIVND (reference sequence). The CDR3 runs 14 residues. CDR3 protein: CASSVTRGHYEQYF.

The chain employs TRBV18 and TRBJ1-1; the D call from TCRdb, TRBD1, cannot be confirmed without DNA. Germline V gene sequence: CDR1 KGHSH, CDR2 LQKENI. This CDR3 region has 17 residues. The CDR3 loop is CASSPRQGPQPNTEAFF.

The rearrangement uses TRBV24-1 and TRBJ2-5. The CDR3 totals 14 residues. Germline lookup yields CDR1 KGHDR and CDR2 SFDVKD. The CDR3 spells CATSDWVHQETQYF.

The chain's CDR3 is CASSLDPSGELFF. The J gene is TRBJ2-2, the V gene TRBV5-6; TCRdb designates TRBD2, a call that cannot be tested without DNA. Germline V lookup: CDR1 SGHDT, CDR2 YYEEEE. This CDR3 spans 13 amino acids.

CDR3 residues: CSATSGGETQYF. J is TRBJ2-5 and V is TRBV20-1; there is no DNA to check the TCRdb D call of TRBD2. Germline V gives CDR1 DFQATT, CDR2 SNEGSKA (reference sequence). CDR3 size: 12 residues.

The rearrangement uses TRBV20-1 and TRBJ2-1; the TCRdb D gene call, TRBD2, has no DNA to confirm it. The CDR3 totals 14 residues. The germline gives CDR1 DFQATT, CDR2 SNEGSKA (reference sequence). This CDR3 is CSATPGLANNEQFF.

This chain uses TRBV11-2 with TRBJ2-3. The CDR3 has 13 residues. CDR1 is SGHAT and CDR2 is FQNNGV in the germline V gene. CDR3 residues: CASSFIQKDTQYF.

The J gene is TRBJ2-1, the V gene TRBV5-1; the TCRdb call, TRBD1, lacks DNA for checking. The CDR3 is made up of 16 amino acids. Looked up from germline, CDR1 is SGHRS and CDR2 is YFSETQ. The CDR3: CASSGGRLSSYNEQFF.

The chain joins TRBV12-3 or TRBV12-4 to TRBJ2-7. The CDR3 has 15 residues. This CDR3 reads CASSLFSGRIYEQYF.

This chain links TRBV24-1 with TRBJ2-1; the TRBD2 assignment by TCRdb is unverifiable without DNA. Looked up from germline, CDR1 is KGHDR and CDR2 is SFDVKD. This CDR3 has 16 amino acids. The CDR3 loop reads CATSDLSAGGFIEQFF.

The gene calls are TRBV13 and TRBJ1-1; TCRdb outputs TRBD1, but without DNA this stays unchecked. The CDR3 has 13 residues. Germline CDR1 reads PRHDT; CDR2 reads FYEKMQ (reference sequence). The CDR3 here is CASSSHRGRAAFF.

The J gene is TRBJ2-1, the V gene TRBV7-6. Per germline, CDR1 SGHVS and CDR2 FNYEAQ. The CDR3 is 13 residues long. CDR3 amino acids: CASSLRATYEQFF.

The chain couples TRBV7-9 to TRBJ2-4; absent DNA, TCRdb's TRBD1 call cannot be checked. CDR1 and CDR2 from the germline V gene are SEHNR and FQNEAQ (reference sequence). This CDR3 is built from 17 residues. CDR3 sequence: CASSLGWAELAKNIQYF.